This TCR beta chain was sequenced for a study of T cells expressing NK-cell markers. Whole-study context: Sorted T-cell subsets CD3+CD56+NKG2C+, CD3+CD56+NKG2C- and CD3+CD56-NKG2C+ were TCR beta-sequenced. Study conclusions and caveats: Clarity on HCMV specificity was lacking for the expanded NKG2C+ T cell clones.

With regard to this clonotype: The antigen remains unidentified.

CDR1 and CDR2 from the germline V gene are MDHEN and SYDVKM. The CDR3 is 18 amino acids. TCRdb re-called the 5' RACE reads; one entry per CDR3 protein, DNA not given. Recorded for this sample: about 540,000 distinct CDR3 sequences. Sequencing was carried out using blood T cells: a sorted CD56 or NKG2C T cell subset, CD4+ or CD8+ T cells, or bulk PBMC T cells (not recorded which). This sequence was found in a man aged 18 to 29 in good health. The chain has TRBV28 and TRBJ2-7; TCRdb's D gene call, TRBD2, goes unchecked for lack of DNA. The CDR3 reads CASSLLPGLAGERYEQYF.